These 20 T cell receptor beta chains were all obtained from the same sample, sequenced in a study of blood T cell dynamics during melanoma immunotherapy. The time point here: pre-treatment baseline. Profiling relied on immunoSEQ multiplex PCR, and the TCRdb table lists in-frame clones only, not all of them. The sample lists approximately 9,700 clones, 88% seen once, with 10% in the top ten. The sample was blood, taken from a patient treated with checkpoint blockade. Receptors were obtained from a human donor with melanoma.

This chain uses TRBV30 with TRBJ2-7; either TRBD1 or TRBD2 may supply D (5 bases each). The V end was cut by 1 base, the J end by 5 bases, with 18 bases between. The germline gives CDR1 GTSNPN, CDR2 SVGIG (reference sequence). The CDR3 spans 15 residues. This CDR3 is CAWSDEQGPFNEQYV. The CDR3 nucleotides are TGTGCCTGGAGTGACGAGCAGGGACCATTCAACGAGCAGTACGTC.

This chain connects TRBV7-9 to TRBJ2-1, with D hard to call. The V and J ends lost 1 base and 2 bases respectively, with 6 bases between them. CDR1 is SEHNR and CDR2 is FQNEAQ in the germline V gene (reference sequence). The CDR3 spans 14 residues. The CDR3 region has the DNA TGTGCCAGCAGCTTAGGCCAGACCTACAATGAGCAGTTCTTC. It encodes CASSLGQTYNEQFF. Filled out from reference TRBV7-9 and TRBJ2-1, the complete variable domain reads DTGVSQNPRHKITKRGQNVTFRCDPISEHNRLYWYRQTLGQGPEFLTYFQNEAQLEKSRLLSDRFSAERPKGSFSTLEIQRTEQGDSAMYLCASSLGQTYNEQFFGPGTRLTVL.

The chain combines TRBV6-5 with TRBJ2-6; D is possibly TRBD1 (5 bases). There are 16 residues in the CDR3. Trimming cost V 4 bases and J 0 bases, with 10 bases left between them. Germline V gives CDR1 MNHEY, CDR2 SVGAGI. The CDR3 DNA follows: TGTGCCAGCAGTTTAAAAGGGGACTCTGGGGCCAACGTCCTGACTTTC. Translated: CASSLKGDSGANVLTF.

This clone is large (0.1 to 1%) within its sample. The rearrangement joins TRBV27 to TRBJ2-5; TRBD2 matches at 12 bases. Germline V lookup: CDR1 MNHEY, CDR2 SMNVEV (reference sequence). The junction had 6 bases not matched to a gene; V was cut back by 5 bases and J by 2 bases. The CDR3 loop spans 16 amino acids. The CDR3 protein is CASSEGLAGLQETQYF. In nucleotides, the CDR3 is TGTGCCAGCAGTGAGGGACTAGCGGGCCTACAAGAGACCCAGTACTTC.

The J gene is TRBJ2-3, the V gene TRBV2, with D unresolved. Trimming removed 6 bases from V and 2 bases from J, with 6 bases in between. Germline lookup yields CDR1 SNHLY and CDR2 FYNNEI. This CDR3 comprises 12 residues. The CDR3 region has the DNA TGTGCCAGCAGGGGCCCCACAGATACGCAGTATTTT. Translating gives CASRGPTDTQYF.

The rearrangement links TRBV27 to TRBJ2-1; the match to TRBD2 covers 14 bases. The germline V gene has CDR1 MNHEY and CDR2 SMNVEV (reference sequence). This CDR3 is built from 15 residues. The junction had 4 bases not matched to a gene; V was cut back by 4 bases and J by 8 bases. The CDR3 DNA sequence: TGTGCCAGCAGTTCACCGGGACTAGCGGGAGATGAGCAGTTCTTC. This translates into CASSSPGLAGDEQFF.

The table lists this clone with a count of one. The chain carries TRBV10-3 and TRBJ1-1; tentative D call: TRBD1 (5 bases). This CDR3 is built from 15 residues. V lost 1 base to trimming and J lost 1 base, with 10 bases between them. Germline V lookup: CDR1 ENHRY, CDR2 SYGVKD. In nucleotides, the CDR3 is TGTGCCATCAGTGAGTTGGGGCCTCGGAACACTGAAGCTTTCTTT. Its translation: CAISELGPRNTEAFF.

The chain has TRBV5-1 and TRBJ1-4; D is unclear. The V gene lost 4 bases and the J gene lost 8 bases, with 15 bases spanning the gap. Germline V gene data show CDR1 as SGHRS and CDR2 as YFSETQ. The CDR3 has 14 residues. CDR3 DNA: TGCGCCAGCAGCCCCGGTAGCAGTGGGGAAAAACTGTTTTTT. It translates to CASSPGSSGEKLFF.

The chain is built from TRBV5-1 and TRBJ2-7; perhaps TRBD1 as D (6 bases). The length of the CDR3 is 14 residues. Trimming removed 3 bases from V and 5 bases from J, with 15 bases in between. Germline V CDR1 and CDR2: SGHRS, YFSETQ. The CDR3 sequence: CASSSTAGVHEQYF. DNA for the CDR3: TGCGCCAGCAGCTCGACCGCAGGGGTGCACGAGCAGTACTTC.

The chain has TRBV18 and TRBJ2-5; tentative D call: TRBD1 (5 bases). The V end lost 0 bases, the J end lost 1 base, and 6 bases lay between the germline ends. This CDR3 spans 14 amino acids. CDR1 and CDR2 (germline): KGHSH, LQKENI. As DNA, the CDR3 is TGTGCCAGCTCACCACCGACAGCCCAAGAGACCCAGTACTTC. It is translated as CASSPPTAQETQYF.

The CDR3 protein is CASSLGNSNTGELFF. The CDR3 DNA is TGCGCCAGCAGCTTAGGTAACTCGAACACCGGGGAGCTGTTTTTT. This chain joins TRBV5-1 and TRBJ2-2, with unresolved D. The CDR3 has 15 amino acids. Germline-derived CDR1 and CDR2 are SGHRS and YFSETQ. Deletions cut 2 bases from V and 0 bases from J, with 8 bases between.

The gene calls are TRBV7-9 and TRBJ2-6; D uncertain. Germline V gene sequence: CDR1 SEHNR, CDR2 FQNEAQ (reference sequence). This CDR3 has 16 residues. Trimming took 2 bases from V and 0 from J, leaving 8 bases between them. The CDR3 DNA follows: TGTGCCAGCAGCTTATATATGAGCTCTGGGGCCAACGTCCTGACTTTC. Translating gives CASSLYMSSGANVLTF.

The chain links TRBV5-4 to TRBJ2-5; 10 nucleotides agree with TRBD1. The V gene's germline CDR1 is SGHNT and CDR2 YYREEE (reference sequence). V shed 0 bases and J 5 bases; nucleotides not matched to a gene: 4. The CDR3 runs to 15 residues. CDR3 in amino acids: CASSLADRGRETQYF. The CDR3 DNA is TGTGCCAGCAGCTTGGCCGACAGGGGGCGGGAGACCCAGTACTTC.

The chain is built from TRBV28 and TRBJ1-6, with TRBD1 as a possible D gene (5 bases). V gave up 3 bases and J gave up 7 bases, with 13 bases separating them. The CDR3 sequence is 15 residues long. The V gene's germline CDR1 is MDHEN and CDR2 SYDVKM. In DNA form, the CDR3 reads TGTGCCAGCAGTTTCTGGAGACAGAAGAATTCACCCCTCCACTTT. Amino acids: CASSFWRQKNSPLHF.

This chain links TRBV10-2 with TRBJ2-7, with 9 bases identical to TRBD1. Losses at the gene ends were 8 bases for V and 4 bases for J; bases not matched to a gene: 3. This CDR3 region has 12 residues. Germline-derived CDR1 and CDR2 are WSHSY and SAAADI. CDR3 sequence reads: CASRDRVYEQYF. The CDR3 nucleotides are TGCGCCAGCCGGGACAGGGTTTACGAGCAGTACTTC.

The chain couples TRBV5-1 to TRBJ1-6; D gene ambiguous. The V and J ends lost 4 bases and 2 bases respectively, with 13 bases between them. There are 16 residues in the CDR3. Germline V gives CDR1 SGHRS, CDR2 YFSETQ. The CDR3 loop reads CASSGPGGTYNSPLHF. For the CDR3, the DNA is TGCGCCAGCAGCGGGCCCGGAGGAACCTATAATTCACCCCTCCACTTT.

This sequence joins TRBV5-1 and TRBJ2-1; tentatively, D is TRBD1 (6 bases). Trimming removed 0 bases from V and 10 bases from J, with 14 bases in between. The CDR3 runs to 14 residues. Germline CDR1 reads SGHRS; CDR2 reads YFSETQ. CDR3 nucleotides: TGCGCCAGCAGCTTGGTTTCCAGGGGCAGCGAGCAGTTCTTC. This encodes CASSLVSRGSEQFF.

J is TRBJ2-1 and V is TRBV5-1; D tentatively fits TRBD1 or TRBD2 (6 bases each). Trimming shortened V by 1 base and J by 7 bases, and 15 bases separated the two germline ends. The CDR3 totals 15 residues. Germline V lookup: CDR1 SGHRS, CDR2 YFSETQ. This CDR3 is CASSLIGGGGNEQFF. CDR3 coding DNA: TGCGCCAGCAGCTTGATCGGTGGAGGGGGGAATGAGCAGTTCTTC.

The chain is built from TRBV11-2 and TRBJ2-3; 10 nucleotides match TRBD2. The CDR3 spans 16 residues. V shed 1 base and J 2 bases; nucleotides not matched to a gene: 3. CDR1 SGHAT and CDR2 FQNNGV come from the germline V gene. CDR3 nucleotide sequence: TGTGCCAGCAGCTTAGGGACTAGCGGACTCACAGATACGCAGTATTTT. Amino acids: CASSLGTSGLTDTQYF.

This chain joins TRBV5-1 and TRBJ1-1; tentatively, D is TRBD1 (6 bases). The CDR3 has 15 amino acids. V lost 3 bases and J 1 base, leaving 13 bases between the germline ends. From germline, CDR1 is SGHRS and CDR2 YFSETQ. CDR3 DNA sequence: TGCGCCAGCAGCTCCTCGACAGGCCCGAACACTGAAGCTTTCTTT. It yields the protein CASSSSTGPNTEAFF.